This section outlines one T cell receptor beta chain sequence together with its context. Its cognate antigen has yet to be identified. Within one base of it there is no much larger clone, and no base qualities were kept. The sample comes from a study of glioma-infiltrating T cells (dated by TCRdb to the mid-2010s). About the investigation overall: TCR alpha- and beta-chain repertoires were sequenced from glioma tissue, non-neoplastic brain tissue and matched peripheral blood mononuclear cells. To measure divergence between tissue and blood T-cell populations, each tissue-infiltrating repertoire was compared with the peripheral blood repertoire of the same patient. The paired cohort was made up of three low-grade glioma patients, several primary glioblastoma patients and three non-glioma patients who contributed non-neoplastic brain tissue. On the study overall, not on this receptor specifically: Small numbers underpinned the group comparisons: about 8 glioblastoma patients, three low-grade glioma patients and three non-neoplastic patients. Only a very small number of CDR3 sequences turned up in both tissue and blood, a result put down to high CDR3 diversity combined with limited sampling. VJ-independent divergence between tissue and blood was below expectation in non-neoplastic patients but above expectation in all gliomas, especially low-grade gliomas.

TCR alpha and beta CDR3 regions were amplified with the iRepertoire nested amplicon-rescue multiplex PCR (arm-PCR) platform from RNA. One-step reverse transcription and amplification used about 95-450 ng of tissue mRNA or PBMC total RNA as input. Following bead purification, Illumina adapters were added by a secondary multiplex PCR, and libraries between 200 and 400 bp were gel-purified. The libraries contained internal 6-nucleotide barcodes that were used for demultiplexing. The libraries were sequenced on an Illumina MiSeq using 2x220 or 2x250 nucleotide paired-end reads. The paper's processing steps were these. Paired reads were merged using FLASH 1.2.11 and were aligned to the GRCh37 human genome using BWA-MEM, after which TRA and TRB reads were extracted. V and J assignment used an IMGT-derived reference of cassette sequences and CDR3 motifs that included pseudogenes. Three-frame translation of reads was performed, and productive CDR3s were defined as those with a C...FGXG motif and no stop codons. Unique combinations of V-J cassette pair and CDR3 amino acid sequence were defined as clonotypes. Hamming distance filtering was applied to reads, with thresholds set by the sequence error rate of each sample in mapped regions. TCRdb reanalyzed the raw reads on its own, using fastp at Q25 for trimming and MiXCR for clone calling, and kept in-frame beta chains. Each entry merges the rows of one CDR3 protein and shows their most common DNA and genes. The V and J calls follow TCRdb's processing rather than the paper's. Present in this sample are fewer than 250,000 distinct CDR3 sequences, about 32% of which were seen just once. The leading ten clones occupy around 20% of the sample.

V trim: 6 bases; J trim: 3 bases; unmatched bases: 7. In the germline V gene, CDR1 corresponds to SQVTM and CDR2 to ANQGSEA. Counted from cysteine to phenylalanine, this CDR3 has 14 amino acids. Solely the CDR3 DNA is kept, with 42 bases framed from the first base. The chain is assembled from TRBV29-1 and TRBJ1-5; 8 junctional bases match TRBD1. The sequenced sample consisted of glioma tissue, nonneoplastic brain tissue, or PBMCs (not recorded which). The clonotype comes from a human donor with low-grade glioma or glioblastoma, undergoing nonglioma brain surgery, or in good health (not recorded which). The CDR3 here reads CSVGQGGPNQPQHF. The DNA is as follows: TGCAGCGTCGGACAGGGTGGCCCCAATCAGCCCCAGCATTTT.